Below are 25 T cell receptor beta chains sequenced from a single sample in a study of T cells expressing NK-cell markers. Reprocessing the 5' RACE reads, TCRdb reports a single entry for every CDR3 protein and omits DNA. This sample contains 550,000 to 600,000 distinct CDR3 sequences. Sample: blood T cells: a sorted CD56 or NKG2C T cell subset, CD4+ or CD8+ T cells, or bulk PBMC T cells (not recorded which). The receptors stem from a man aged 18 to 35 in good health.

V gene TRBV5-1 combines with J gene TRBJ2-1; checking the TCRdb D call of TRBD1 is not possible without DNA. Per germline, CDR1 SGHRS and CDR2 YFSETQ. This CDR3 has 17 amino acids. CDR3 sequence reads: CASSLSPGQGRREVQFF.

The rearrangement uses TRBV24-1 and TRBJ2-4. Germline V gene data show CDR1 as KGHDR and CDR2 as SFDVKD. The CDR3 has 12 residues. The CDR3 loop is CATSDLRNIQYF.

The V and J genes are TRBV5-1 and TRBJ2-5; TCRdb names TRBD1, which stays unverified in the absence of DNA. The CDR3 sequence is 13 residues long. Looked up from germline, CDR1 is SGHRS and CDR2 is YFSETQ. The CDR3 sequence is CASSLDGRGTQYF. The variable domain in full, with the rest retrieved from reference TRBV5-1 and TRBJ2-5, is KAGVTQTPRYLIKTRGQQVTLSCSPISGHRSVSWYQQTPGQGLQFLFEYFSETQRNKGNFPGRFSGRQFSNSRSEMNVSTLELGDSALYLCASSLDGRGTQYFGPGTRLLVL.

This chain links TRBV5-1 with TRBJ2-7; TCRdb names TRBD2, which stays unverified in the absence of DNA. Germline loops: CDR1 SGHRS, CDR2 YFSETQ. This CDR3 has 14 residues. The CDR3 loop reads CASRSGWFPVEQYF.

The genes are TRBV5-6 and TRBJ1-6; absent DNA, TCRdb's TRBD1 call cannot be checked. The CDR3 loop spans 16 amino acids. The germline V gene has CDR1 SGHDT and CDR2 YYEEEE. The CDR3 is CASSPRERAYNSPLHF.

The chain employs TRBV12-3 or TRBV12-4 and TRBJ1-1; there is no DNA to check the TCRdb D call of TRBD1. The CDR3 is made up of 13 amino acids. The CDR3 spells CASSLKGGAEAFF.

The V and J genes are TRBV20-1 and TRBJ2-1; absent DNA, TCRdb's TRBD2 call cannot be checked. Germline V gene data show CDR1 as DFQATT and CDR2 as SNEGSKA (reference sequence). The CDR3 runs to 16 residues. The chain's CDR3 is CSARDPRLAGYNEQFF.

V is TRBV29-1 and J is TRBJ1-2; TCRdb indicates TRBD1, and absent DNA this call remains unverified. Germline V gene sequence: CDR1 SQVTM, CDR2 ANQGSEA. This CDR3 contains 14 residues. The CDR3 here is CSVAPRQGAYGYTF.

J is TRBJ2-2 and V is TRBV12-3 or TRBV12-4. The CDR3 is 14 residues long. This CDR3 reads CASKWRKTTGELFF.

The J gene is TRBJ2-6, the V gene TRBV29-1. This CDR3 is 16 amino acids long. Germline CDR1 and CDR2: SQVTM and ANQGSEA. The chain's CDR3 is CSVAVGSSAGANVLTF. Together with reference TRBV29-1 and TRBJ2-6, the CDR3 gives the full variable domain: SAVISQKPSRDICQRGTSLTIQCQVDSQVTMMFWYRQQPGQSLTLIATANQGSEATYESGFVIDKFPISRPNLTFSTLTVSNMSPEDSSIYLCSVAVGSSAGANVLTFGAGSRLTVL.

The genes are TRBV6-5 and TRBJ2-3; the D call from TCRdb, TRBD2, cannot be confirmed without DNA. This CDR3 comprises 18 residues. Germline V CDR1 and CDR2: MNHEY, SVGAGI. This CDR3 is CASSYVGTSGRPDNPQYF.

The chain links TRBV25-1 to TRBJ1-5; the D call from TCRdb, TRBD1, cannot be confirmed without DNA. The CDR3 is 15 amino acids. Germline V CDR1 and CDR2: MGHDK, SYGVNS. The CDR3 protein is CASSEGTALNQPQHF.

This rearrangement joins TRBV4-3 to TRBJ2-4; checking the TCRdb D call of TRBD1 is not possible without DNA. The CDR3 loop spans 14 amino acids. The germline V gene has CDR1 LGHNA and CDR2 YSLEER. The CDR3 loop is CASSLGGSKNIQYF.

The rearrangement links TRBV27 to TRBJ1-1; with no DNA, the TCRdb D assignment of TRBD1 cannot be verified. The CDR3 is made up of 14 amino acids. In germline, CDR1 is MNHEY, CDR2 SMNVEV (reference sequence). The CDR3 is CASSLSRGGTEAFF.

The chain links TRBV20-1 to TRBJ2-5; the D gene TCRdb calls, TRBD2, cannot be checked with no DNA. Looked up from germline, CDR1 is DFQATT and CDR2 is SNEGSKA (reference sequence). This CDR3 is 13 amino acids long. CDR3 loop: CSAMVGGRETQYF.

The genes are TRBV12-3 or TRBV12-4 and TRBJ1-6; TCRdb designates TRBD1, a call that cannot be tested without DNA. CDR3 length equals 14 residues. CDR3 sequence: CASSSTGRNSPLHF.

The rearrangement links TRBV20-1 to TRBJ2-5; the D call from TCRdb, TRBD1, cannot be confirmed without DNA. The CDR3 extends over 12 amino acids. The germline V gene encodes CDR1 DFQATT and CDR2 SNEGSKA (reference sequence). CDR3 loop: CSGAGREETQYF.

The chain carries TRBV4-1 and TRBJ2-1; TCRdb names TRBD2, which stays unverified in the absence of DNA. The CDR3 totals 18 residues. The germline gives CDR1 MGHRA, CDR2 YSYEKL. CDR3 residues: CASSSKGAGDNSYNEQFF.

The chain combines TRBV10-3 with TRBJ1-2. Germline V lookup: CDR1 ENHRY, CDR2 SYGVKD. The CDR3 extends over 13 amino acids. This CDR3 reads CAISQDVNYGYTF.

The rearrangement joins TRBV20-1 to TRBJ1-5; TCRdb returns TRBD1, unconfirmable since there is no DNA. The CDR3 loop spans 13 amino acids. CDR1 and CDR2 from the germline V gene are DFQATT and SNEGSKA (reference sequence). Here the CDR3 reads CGTRRGGNQPQHF.

The chain has TRBV2 and TRBJ2-5; TCRdb's D gene call, TRBD2, goes unchecked for lack of DNA. CDR3 size: 14 residues. Germline CDR1 and CDR2: SNHLY and FYNNEI. The CDR3 sequence is CASSEQEGSETQYF.

The genes are TRBV28 and TRBJ1-4; the TRBD1 assignment by TCRdb is unverifiable without DNA. This CDR3 region has 15 residues. From germline, CDR1 is MDHEN and CDR2 SYDVKM. CDR3 in amino acids: CASSLRGARSEKLFF.

This rearrangement joins TRBV5-1 to TRBJ2-3; without DNA, the TCRdb call of TRBD1 cannot be checked. Germline V gene sequence: CDR1 SGHRS, CDR2 YFSETQ. CDR3 length: 15 residues. CDR3 region: CASSSDPQGKDTQYF.

The chain joins TRBV12-3 or TRBV12-4 to TRBJ1-2; TCRdb outputs TRBD1, but without DNA this stays unchecked. This CDR3 region has 15 residues. The CDR3 protein is CASRDLGQTLGGYTF.

CDR3 region: CASSLASGDTEAFF. The chain combines TRBV7-2 with TRBJ1-1; TCRdb reports TRBD1, a call that lacks DNA to check it against. Germline loops: CDR1 SGHTA, CDR2 FQGNSA. The CDR3 sequence is 14 residues long.